The present entry profiles one T cell receptor (beta chain) with its context. What it binds is not known. This record belongs to a study of post-analysis software for immune sequencing data. Prepared TCR beta cDNA libraries contained unique molecular identifiers. The yield from around 1 to 10 million T cells was roughly 500,000 cDNA molecules in total. From the PCR reads, TCRdb called clonotypes with MiXCR, one entry per CDR3 protein. This table has fewer than 900,000 distinct CDR3 sequences, around 46% appearing once. CDR1 and CDR2 from the germline V gene are MNHNS and SASEGT. With V trimmed by 6 bases and J by 0 bases, 9 bases remained unmatched. The CDR3 has 17 residues. General study findings and limits: Those samples that were prepared in the same batch co-clustered strongly by F measure. When compared against controls, multiple sclerosis patients showed significantly lower normalized Chao1 diversity. There were a handful of TRBV segments more frequent in patients than controls, and TRBV5-6, TRBV5-1 and TRBV20-1 were among them.

The J gene is TRBJ2-7, the V gene TRBV6-1, with TRBD2 matching over 12 bases. Material for sequencing was blood. This clonotype originated in a girl aged 5-17 years with multiple sclerosis. DNA of the CDR3: TGTGCCAGCAGCCCACTAGCGGGAGGACTTAGCTCCTACGAGCAGTACTTC. Its protein product is CASSPLAGGLSSYEQYF.